Following are 6 T cell receptor beta chains from one sample sequenced in a study of Graves' ophthalmopathy and Graves' hyperthyroidism. Scientists amplified the TCR beta CDR3 regions from RNA transcripts. First-round RT-PCR relied on HTBI primers, and a second-round multiplex PCR came next. TCRdb redid the calling of the multiplex PCR reads with MiXCR, one entry per CDR3 protein. The sample lists roughly 400,000 distinct CDR3 sequences; approximately 17% were seen once. Sequencing was carried out using peripheral blood. All receptors derive from an adult woman with stable Graves' hyperthyroidism.

This clonotype came up many times. V usage is TRBV12-3 or TRBV12-4 and J usage is TRBJ1-6; 8 nucleotides agree with TRBD1. V trimming: 6 bases; J trimming: 9 bases; junction bases outside the gene matches: 7. The CDR3 has 14 amino acids. CDR3 nucleotides: TGTGCCAGCAGCGAAACAGGGGGGGGTTCACCCCTCCACTTT. This translates into CASSETGGGSPLHF.

The chain combines TRBV19 with TRBJ2-4, with D possibly being TRBD2 (6 bases). The CDR3 spans 14 residues. Germline loops: CDR1 LNHDA, CDR2 SQIVND (reference sequence). V was trimmed by 7 bases and J by 9 bases, leaving 19 bases between them. CDR3 loop: CASTQGGAMGIQYF. CDR3 nucleotide sequence: TGTGCCAGTACCCAGGGCGGGGCTATGGGCATTCAGTACTTC.

In this sample, this clonotype turned up many times. The chain employs TRBV28 and TRBJ1-1; 10 bases agree with TRBD1. CDR3 length equals 14 residues. Trimming cost V 5 bases and J 4 bases; bases outside gene matches: 4. Germline V lookup: CDR1 MDHEN, CDR2 SYDVKM. This CDR3 reads CASSDRGLGTEAFF. In DNA, the CDR3 is TGTGCCAGCAGTGACAGGGGGCTCGGCACTGAAGCTTTCTTT.

Many counts were recorded for this clonotype. The chain couples TRBV5-1 to TRBJ2-5; unclear D gene. The CDR3 has 15 amino acids. Trimming removed 1 base at V and 2 bases at J, with 12 bases between. Germline CDR1 SGHRS, CDR2 YFSETQ. The CDR3 spells CASSLLDGRQETQYF. In nucleotides, the CDR3 is TGCGCCAGCAGCTTGTTAGACGGAAGGCAAGAGACCCAGTACTTC.

This clonotype was counted ten times or more. The chain uses TRBV5-4 and TRBJ2-2; 7 nucleotides agree with TRBD1. V was pared by 5 bases and J by 0 bases, with 4 bases of the junction left unmatched. The CDR3 totals 15 residues. CDR1 and CDR2 from the germline V gene are SGHNT and YYREEE (reference sequence). The DNA of the CDR3 is TGTGCCAGCAGGACCGACAGGGCGAACACCGGGGAGCTGTTTTTT. This translates into CASRTDRANTGELFF. Full variable domain (outside the CDR3, taken from reference TRBV5-4 and TRBJ2-2): ETGVTQSPTHLIKTRGQQVTLRCSSQSGHNTVSWYQQALGQGPQFIFQYYREEENGRGNFPPRFSGLQFPNYSSELNVNALELDDSALYLCASRTDRANTGELFFGEGSRLTVL.

This clonotype was counted ten times or more. V gene TRBV24-1 combines with J gene TRBJ2-2; no reliable D call. Trimming took 3 bases from V and 5 from J, leaving 15 bases between them. This CDR3 is 16 amino acids long. Germline CDR1 reads KGHDR; CDR2 reads SFDVKD. CDR3 loop: CATSDGVRLATGELFF. CDR3 DNA sequence: TGTGCCACCAGTGATGGGGTCCGGCTCGCGACCGGGGAGCTGTTTTTT.